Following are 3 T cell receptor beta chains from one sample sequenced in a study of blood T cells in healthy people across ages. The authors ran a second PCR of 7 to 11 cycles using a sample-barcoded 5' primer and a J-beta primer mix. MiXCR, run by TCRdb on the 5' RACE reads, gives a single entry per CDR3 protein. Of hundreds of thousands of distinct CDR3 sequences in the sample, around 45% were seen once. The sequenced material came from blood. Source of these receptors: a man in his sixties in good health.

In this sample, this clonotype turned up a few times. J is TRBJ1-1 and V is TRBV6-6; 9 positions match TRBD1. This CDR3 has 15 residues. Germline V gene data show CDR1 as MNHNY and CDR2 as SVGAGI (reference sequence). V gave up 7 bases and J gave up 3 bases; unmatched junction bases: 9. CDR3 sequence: CASIDRGVGDTEAFF. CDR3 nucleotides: TGTGCCAGCATCGACAGGGGGGTTGGAGACACTGAAGCTTTCTTT.

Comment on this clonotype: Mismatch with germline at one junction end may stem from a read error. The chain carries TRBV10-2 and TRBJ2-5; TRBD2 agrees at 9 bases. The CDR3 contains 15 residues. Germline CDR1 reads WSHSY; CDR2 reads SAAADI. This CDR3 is CTSSEPSGGQETQYF. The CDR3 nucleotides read TGCACCAGCAGTGAACCGAGCGGGGGGCAAGAGACCCAGTACTTC.

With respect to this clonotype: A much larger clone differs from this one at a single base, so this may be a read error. The CDR3 sequence is CASSQERGEATYEQYF. The CDR3 nucleotides read TGCGCCAGCAGCCAAGAGAGGGGGGAGGCCACCTACGAGCAGTACTTC. The chain combines TRBV4-3 with TRBJ2-7; either TRBD1 or TRBD2 may fit D (6 bases each). V was trimmed by 0 bases and J by 2 bases, leaving 14 bases between them. Germline V gives CDR1 LGHNA, CDR2 YSLEER. The CDR3 sequence is 16 residues long.